This T cell receptor (beta chain) was sequenced for a study of cytomegalovirus exposure and HLA in healthy donors. Comment on this clone: Its antigen is not known.

General study points: It was only CMV serostatus that was available as immune exposure information. Across donors, presence/absence analyses took sequencing depth to be roughly uniform. Most observed TCR sequences were rare, whereas some public TCRs were detected in many donors. Per published reports, the classifier diagnosed cytomegalovirus status with high specificity and sensitivity.

The CDR3 consists of 18 residues. Germline-derived CDR1 and CDR2 are LNHNV and YYDKDF (reference sequence). V dropped 0 bases and J dropped 0 bases, with 15 bases sitting between them. PCR primers comprised 60 Vbeta and 13 Jbeta primers. Clones were read by immunoSEQ multiplex PCR, and TCRdb kept only the in-frame ones, dropping some. Among 100,000 to 150,000 clones, 70% to 85% were seen once, and the ten largest hold roughly 2.5%. This rearrangement joins TRBV15 to TRBJ2-1; D is possibly TRBD1 (6 bases). The sequencing sample was made of PBMCs. This receptor was obtained from a boy between 2 and 10 years old in good health and CMV-seronegative. CDR3 in amino acids: CATSRDRTAESSYNEQFF. The CDR3 DNA sequence: TGTGCCACCAGCAGAGATCGGACAGCGGAGAGCTCCTACAATGAGCAGTTCTTC.